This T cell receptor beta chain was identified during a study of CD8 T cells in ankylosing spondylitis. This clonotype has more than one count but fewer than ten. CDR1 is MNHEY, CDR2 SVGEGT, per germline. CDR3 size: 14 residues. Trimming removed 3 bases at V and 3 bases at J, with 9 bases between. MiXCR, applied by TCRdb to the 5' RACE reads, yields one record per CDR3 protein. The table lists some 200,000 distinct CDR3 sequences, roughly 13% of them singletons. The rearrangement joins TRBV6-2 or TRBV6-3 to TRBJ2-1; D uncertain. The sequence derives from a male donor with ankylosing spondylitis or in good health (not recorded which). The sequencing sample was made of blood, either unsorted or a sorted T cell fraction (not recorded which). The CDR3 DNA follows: TGTGCCAGCAGTTATATGGGTGACTACAATGAGCAGTTCTTC. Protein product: CASSYMGDYNEQFF.